This T cell receptor (beta chain) came from a study of OX40 agonist ivuxolimab in advanced cancers. The study's findings and limits: The expanded peripheral T cells' antigen specificity was not determined. At doses 0.1 to 3.0 mg/kg, CD4+ and CD8+ clones expanded. In general, CD8+ T cells held more expanded clones than CD4+ did, on average.

Germline CDR1 reads SQVTM; CDR2 reads ANQGSEA. Trimming left V 7 bases short and J 4 bases short, with 16 bases between. The CDR3 is made up of 13 amino acids. Concerning this clone itself: What it binds is not known.

Data came from immunoSEQ multiplex PCR; TCRdb stores just in-frame clones and leaves some out. Of about 69,000 clones listed, around 90% are singletons. The origin of this receptor is an adult with an advanced solid tumor such as melanoma, head and neck, liver or kidney cancer. The sequencing used CD4+ or CD8+ T cells sorted from blood, collected in a trial of the OX40 agonist ivuxolimab. This chain links TRBV29-1 with TRBJ1-1; D perhaps matches TRBD1 (6 bases). In DNA form, the CDR3 reads TGCAGCGCTGGGGGCAGGGAGTTCACTGAAGCTTTCTTT. This sequence encodes CSAGGREFTEAFF.